This T cell receptor beta chain was found in a study of shared clonotypes between healthy human individuals. Study information: Serving as donors were two women and a few men, whose ages spanned 18 to 49. Each donor's CD4 naive and CD4 memory cells filled three plates apiece, CD8 naive two, and CD8 memory one.

This CDR3 spans 14 amino acids. V lost 3 bases and J lost 2, with 10 bases in between. Germline assignment: CDR1 SGHTA and CDR2 FQGNSA. Genomic DNA of every subset was divided equally among multiple immunoSEQ plates. This table comes from immunoSEQ multiplex PCR, and its TCRdb copy is limited to in-frame clones, with some not included. The table includes approximately 2,000,000 clones, 85% to 95% detected once. HIV-negative, healthy adults without recent acute infections or vaccinations were the donors. Sequenced material: naive CD4+ T cells from PBMCs. The subset was: CD45RA+ positively selected. V is TRBV7-2 and J is TRBJ1-2; D gene uncertain. This clonotype originated in a man younger than 30 in good health. Some clones in this sample may be carry-over from other donors' samples. The CDR3 protein is CASSLAGNNYGYTF. Written as DNA, the CDR3 is TGTGCCAGCAGCTTGGCGGGCAACAACTATGGCTACACCTTC.